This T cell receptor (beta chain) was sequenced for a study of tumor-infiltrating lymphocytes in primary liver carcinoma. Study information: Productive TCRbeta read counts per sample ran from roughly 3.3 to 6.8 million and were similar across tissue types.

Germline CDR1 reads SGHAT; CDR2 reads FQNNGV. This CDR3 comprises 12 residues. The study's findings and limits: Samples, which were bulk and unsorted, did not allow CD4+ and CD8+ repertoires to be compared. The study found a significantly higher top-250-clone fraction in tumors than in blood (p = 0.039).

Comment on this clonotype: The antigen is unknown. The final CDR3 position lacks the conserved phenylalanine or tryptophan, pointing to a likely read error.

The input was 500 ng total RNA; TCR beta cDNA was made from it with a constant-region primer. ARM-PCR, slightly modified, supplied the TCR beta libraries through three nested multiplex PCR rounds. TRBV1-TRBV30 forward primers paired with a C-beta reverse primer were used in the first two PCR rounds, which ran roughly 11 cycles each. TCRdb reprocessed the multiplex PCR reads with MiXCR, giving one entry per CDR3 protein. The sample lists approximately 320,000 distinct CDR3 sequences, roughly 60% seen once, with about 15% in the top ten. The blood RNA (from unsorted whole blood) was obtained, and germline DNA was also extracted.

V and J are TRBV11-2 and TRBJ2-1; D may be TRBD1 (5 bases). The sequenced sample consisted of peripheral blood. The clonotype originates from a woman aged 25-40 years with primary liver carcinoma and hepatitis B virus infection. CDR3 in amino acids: CVSWGLEDEQFS. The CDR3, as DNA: TGTGTCAGCTGGGGCCTTGAGGATGAGCAGTTCTCC.